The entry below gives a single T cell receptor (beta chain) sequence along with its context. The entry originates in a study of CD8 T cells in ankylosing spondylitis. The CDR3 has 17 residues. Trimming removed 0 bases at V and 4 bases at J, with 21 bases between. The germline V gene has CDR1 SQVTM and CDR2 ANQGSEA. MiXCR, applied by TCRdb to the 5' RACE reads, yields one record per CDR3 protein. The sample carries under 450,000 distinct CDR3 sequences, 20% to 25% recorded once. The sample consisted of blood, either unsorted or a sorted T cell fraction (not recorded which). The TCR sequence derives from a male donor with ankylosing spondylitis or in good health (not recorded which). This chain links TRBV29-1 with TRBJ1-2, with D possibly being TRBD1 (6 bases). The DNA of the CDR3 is TGCAGCGTTGAAGATGGCACCGGGACACGTGGAAGCTATGGCTACACCTTC. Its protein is CSVEDGTGTRGSYGYTF.